This entry features one T cell receptor beta chain sequence. What it binds is not known. This record comes from a study of cytomegalovirus exposure and HLA in healthy donors. Findings of the study overall: Per published accounts, TCR beta sequences correctly predicted the HLA-A and HLA-B alleles of most subjects. In a later analysis, HLA-C alleles had the fewest associated TCRs, DRB1 alleles the most.

The PCR was carried out with 60 Vbeta primers and 13 Jbeta primers. Profiling relied on immunoSEQ multiplex PCR, and the TCRdb table lists in-frame clones only, not all of them. The sample includes about 73,000 clones, around 75% of them seen just once. Deletions cut 3 bases from V and 4 bases from J, with 17 bases between. Per the germline V gene, CDR1 is KGHSH and CDR2 is LQKENI. The CDR3 loop spans 16 amino acids. This TCR was sampled from a man aged 65-85 years in good health and CMV-seronegative. The chain links TRBV18 to TRBJ2-3, with D perhaps TRBD1 (6 bases). The sample was PBMCs. The CDR3 region has the DNA TGTGCCAGCTCACCCGTGGGGGCGGGCACCGCAGATACGCAGTATTTT. Translated: CASSPVGAGTADTQYF.